This T cell receptor beta chain is drawn from a study of OX40 agonist ivuxolimab in advanced cancers. Study at large: Hepatocellular carcinoma, melanoma, renal cell or head and neck cancer affected the dose-escalation patients. Whole-study results and caveats: Clonal expansion was among the lowest in partial responders at 0.1-3.0 mg/kg, especially CD8+. On average, a greater number of expanded clones characterised CD8+ T cells relative to CD4+.

Germline V gives CDR1 SGHTA, CDR2 FQGNSA. V was cut by 2 bases and J by 0 bases, with 10 bases left in between. This CDR3 is 15 amino acids long. Remarks on this clone: What it recognizes is unknown.

Only in-frame clones appear in the TCRdb table, and some are missing; sequencing was by immunoSEQ multiplex PCR. Here the sample spans about 73,000 clones, around 90% being singletons. This chain links TRBV7-2 with TRBJ1-1; D may be TRBD1 (6 bases). The source of this sequence is an adult with an advanced solid tumor such as melanoma, head and neck, liver or kidney cancer. The input for sequencing was CD4+ or CD8+ T cells sorted from blood, taken in a trial of the OX40 agonist ivuxolimab. CDR3 nucleotides: TGTGCCAGCAGCTTAAACGGACAGCTGAACACTGAAGCTTTCTTT. It is translated as CASSLNGQLNTEAFF.